This TCR beta chain appears in the sequencing data of a study of T cell repertoires in cytomegalovirus infection. Across the whole study: Both a matching HLA type and CMV infection were indicated by public TCR beta signatures. Overall study results and limits: The ex vivo response showed dominance by HLA-C-restricted CMV-specific TCR beta clonotypes. Individuals carrying CMV plus the relevant HLA were identified by cumulative frequency of public TCR beta families.

Of note for this clonotype: The target antigen is unknown.

The germline CDR1 and CDR2 sequences are SGHAT and FQDESV (reference sequence). V gave up 2 bases and J gave up 7 bases, with 12 bases separating them. This CDR3 is 15 amino acids long. TCRdb redid the calling of the reads with MiXCR, one entry per CDR3 protein. The sample contains 200,000 or so distinct CDR3 sequences, about 30% of which appear only once. The V call is TRBV11-1, the J call TRBJ1-6, with a weak D call TRBD1 (5 bases). This receptor was identified in a human donor in good health (CMV status not recorded). Some clones in this sample may be carry-over from other donors' samples. Sequencing was carried out using PBMCs. CDR3: CASSLRRGQNSPLHF. The CDR3 region has the DNA TGTGCCAGCAGCTTACGACGGGGCCAAAATTCACCCCTCCACTTT.